This T cell receptor beta chain is drawn from a study of cytomegalovirus exposure and HLA in healthy donors. Study as a whole: Tens of millions of unique TCRs from HLA-typed donors made up an early data release.

13 Jbeta primers and 60 Vbeta primers were used for the PCR. Sequenced by immunoSEQ multiplex PCR; TCRdb stores in-frame clones only, minus some. The data contain 200,000 to 250,000 clones, 77% of them seen just once; the ten biggest clones take up less than 3%. Sequencing was done on a sample of PBMCs. This sequence was found in a woman aged 55-70 years in good health and CMV-seropositive.

The CDR3 DNA follows: TGCGCCAGCAGCCCGAGGGGGTCCCATGAAAAACTGTTTTTT. It codes for CASSPRGSHEKLFF. The chain employs TRBV23-1 and TRBJ1-4; TRBD1 might be the D (6 bases). TRBV23-1 is recorded as an ORF, its role being uncertain. The CDR3 covers 14 residues. The germline V and J ends were trimmed by 6 bases and 6 bases, with 14 bases remaining between them.